Listed below are T cell receptor beta chains from one sample, sequenced in a study of cytomegalovirus exposure and HLA in healthy donors. Using immunoSEQ multiplex PCR, the repertoire was profiled, and TCRdb retains in-frame clones only, with some absent. The sample lists hundreds of thousands of clones, roughly 90% occurring once. Source material: PBMCs. These receptors were collected from a woman in her late teens or twenties in good health and CMV-seronegative. The CDR3 runs from the conserved cysteine through the conserved F or W. A D gene is named only where the DNA matches it firmly. Not all rows give a size; the values are once, few, many and, for expanded clones, a class.

d_call: -; clone_size: -; j_call: TRBJ2-5; v_call: TRBV9; cdr3_aa: CASSVEGGETQYF; cdr3_nt: TGTGCCAGCAGCGTGGAGGGTGGGGAGACCCAGTACTTC
d_call: -; clone_size: -; j_call: TRBJ2-7; v_call: TRBV10-3; cdr3_aa: CAISGQQSSYEQYF; cdr3_nt: TGTGCCATCAGTGGACAGCAAAGCTCCTACGAGCAGTACTTC
d_call: TRBD2; clone_size: once; j_call: TRBJ2-2; v_call: TRBV23-1; cdr3_aa: CASSQSRVAAGSPGELFF; cdr3_nt: TGCGCCAGCAGTCAATCTAGAGTAGCAGCGGGGAGCCCCGGGGAGCTGTTTTTT
d_call: TRBD2; clone_size: once; j_call: TRBJ2-1; v_call: TRBV5-8; cdr3_aa: CASSLGLAVSYNEQFF; cdr3_nt: TGTGCCAGCAGCTTGGGACTAGCGGTGTCCTACAATGAGCAGTTCTTC
d_call: -; clone_size: -; j_call: TRBJ1-5; v_call: TRBV4-1; cdr3_aa: CASSQEGYSNQPQHF; cdr3_nt: TGCGCCAGCAGCCAGGAGGGTTATAGCAATCAGCCCCAGCATTTT
d_call: -; clone_size: few; j_call: TRBJ1-1; v_call: TRBV27; cdr3_aa: CASSLIYGRTEAFF; cdr3_nt: TGTGCCAGCAGCCTTATATATGGGAGGACTGAAGCTTTCTTT
d_call: TRBD2; clone_size: once; j_call: TRBJ2-3; v_call: TRBV7-9; cdr3_aa: CASSQTSGGGADTQYF; cdr3_nt: TGTGCCAGCAGCCAGACTAGCGGGGGGGGTGCAGATACGCAGTATTTT
d_call: -; clone_size: -; j_call: TRBJ1-5; v_call: TRBV30; cdr3_aa: CAWGRGSDQPQHF; cdr3_nt: TGTGCCTGGGGTAGGGGGTCTGATCAGCCCCAGCATTTT
d_call: -; clone_size: once; j_call: TRBJ2-1; v_call: TRBV6-1; cdr3_aa: CASSGLRANEQFF; cdr3_nt: TGTGCCAGCAGTGGACTAAGGGCCAATGAGCAGTTCTTC
d_call: TRBD1; clone_size: -; j_call: TRBJ1-1; v_call: TRBV7-8; cdr3_aa: CASRPGQGFTEAFF; cdr3_nt: TGTGCCAGCAGGCCGGGACAGGGGTTCACTGAAGCTTTCTTT
d_call: -; clone_size: few; j_call: TRBJ2-3; v_call: TRBV9; cdr3_aa: CASSAYEGSITDTQYF; cdr3_nt: TGTGCCAGCAGCGCTTACGAGGGATCTATCACAGATACGCAGTATTTT
d_call: TRBD2; clone_size: -; j_call: TRBJ2-7; v_call: TRBV7-8; cdr3_aa: CASSARGGLSDEQYF; cdr3_nt: TGTGCCAGCAGCGCGCGGGGGGGCCTATCTGACGAGCAGTACTTC
d_call: -; clone_size: -; j_call: TRBJ1-2; v_call: TRBV18; cdr3_aa: CASSPPGYGYTF; cdr3_nt: TGTGCCAGCTCACCGCCAGGGTACGGCTACACCTTC
d_call: TRBD1; clone_size: once; j_call: TRBJ1-4; v_call: TRBV6-5; cdr3_aa: CASSWIGQGANEKLFF; cdr3_nt: TGTGCCAGCAGTTGGATCGGACAGGGAGCTAATGAAAAACTGTTTTTT
d_call: -; clone_size: once; j_call: TRBJ1-6; v_call: TRBV18; cdr3_aa: CASSPNEVRNSPLHF; cdr3_nt: TGTGCCAGCTCACCAAATGAGGTCCGAAATTCACCCCTCCACTTT
d_call: -; clone_size: -; j_call: TRBJ2-7; v_call: TRBV12-1; cdr3_aa: CASSLSGRGYEQYF; cdr3_nt: TGTGCCAGCAGCTTGTCCGGGAGAGGCTACGAGCAGTACTTC
d_call: -; clone_size: -; j_call: TRBJ1-1; v_call: TRBV7-6; cdr3_aa: CASSLQGGPEAFF; cdr3_nt: TGTGCCAGCAGCTTACAGGGAGGGCCTGAAGCTTTCTTT